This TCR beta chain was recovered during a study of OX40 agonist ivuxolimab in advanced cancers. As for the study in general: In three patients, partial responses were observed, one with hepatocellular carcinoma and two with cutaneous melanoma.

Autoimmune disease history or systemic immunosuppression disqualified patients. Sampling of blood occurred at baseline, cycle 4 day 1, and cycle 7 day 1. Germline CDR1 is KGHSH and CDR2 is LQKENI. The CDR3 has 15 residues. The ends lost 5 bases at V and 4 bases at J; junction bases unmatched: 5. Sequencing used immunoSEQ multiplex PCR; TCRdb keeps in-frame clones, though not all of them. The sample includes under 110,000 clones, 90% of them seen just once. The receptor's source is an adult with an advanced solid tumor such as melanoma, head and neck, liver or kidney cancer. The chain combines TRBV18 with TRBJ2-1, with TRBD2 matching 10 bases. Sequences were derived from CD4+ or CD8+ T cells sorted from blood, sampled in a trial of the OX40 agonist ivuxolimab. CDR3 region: CASSDLAGVYNEQFF. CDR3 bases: TGTGCCAGCTCAGACCTAGCGGGGGTTTACAATGAGCAGTTCTTC.